The following is a T cell receptor beta chain sequence with its context. No antigen is known for it. The data were taken from a study of cytomegalovirus exposure and HLA in healthy donors. Overall study: Some 85 million unique TCRs from HLA-typed donors were held in an early data release. Broader study findings: Links to common viral pathogens appeared, in a later analysis, for several of the most significant clusters. HLA alleles were associated with 17,000 or so TCR beta sequences in a later analysis at 0.05 false discovery rate.

With 8 bases clipped from V and 7 bases from J, the junction kept 13 bases outside the gene matches. Germline CDR1 GTSNPN, CDR2 SVGIG (reference sequence). CDR3 size: 13 residues. Samples came from healthy bone marrow donors. With 60 Vbeta and 13 Jbeta primers, the PCR was carried out. Clones were read by immunoSEQ multiplex PCR, and TCRdb kept only the in-frame ones, dropping some. The data show fewer than 180,000 clones, less than 85% seen once. The chain couples TRBV30 to TRBJ2-5; 7 bases agree with TRBD2. This clonotype was sampled from a man aged 50-59 years in good health and CMV-seropositive. What was sequenced was PBMCs. The CDR3 DNA follows: TGTGCCAGTCTTGGCGGGAGCGGGCGGACCCAGTACTTC. Its translation: CASLGGSGRTQYF.